Below, 31 T cell receptor beta chains from the same sample are listed, as sequenced in a study of blood T cells in healthy people across ages. A second PCR, run for about 6 to 11 cycles, used a sample-barcoded 5' primer plus a J-beta primer mix. TCRdb re-called the 5' RACE reads through MiXCR, storing one row per CDR3 protein. In the table there are some 690,000 distinct CDR3 sequences, 22% of which are singletons. The sequencing sample was made of blood. The receptor set was obtained from a man between 65 and 85 years old in good health.

In its sample, this clonotype was seen a few times. The V gene is TRBV12-3 or TRBV12-4, the J gene TRBJ1-6; D is unresolved. This CDR3 contains 12 residues. V lost 7 bases to trimming and J lost 9 bases, with 10 bases between them. DNA of the CDR3: TGTGCCAGCACCCTGCAGTTTTCACCCCTCCACTTT. It codes for CASTLQFSPLHF.

This clonotype has more than one count but fewer than ten. The chain links TRBV5-1 to TRBJ1-1; D gene ambiguous. This CDR3 is built from 14 residues. Germline-derived CDR1 and CDR2 are SGHRS and YFSETQ. V was trimmed by 0 bases and J by 0 bases, leaving 6 bases between them. The chain's CDR3 is CASSLVPVNTEAFF. For the CDR3, the DNA is TGCGCCAGCAGCTTGGTGCCAGTGAACACTGAAGCTTTCTTT.

The V and J genes are TRBV7-7 and TRBJ2-5; 8 bases match TRBD2. The CDR3 loop spans 13 amino acids. Per germline, CDR1 SSHAT and CDR2 FNYEAQ (reference sequence). V lost 1 base to trimming and J lost 8 bases; unmatched junction nucleotides: 3. CDR3 DNA sequence: TGTGCCAGCAGCTTAGATAGCGGGAAAACCCAGTACTTC. It translates to CASSLDSGKTQYF.

This rearrangement joins TRBV20-1 to TRBJ2-3; D is possibly TRBD2 (5 bases). The CDR3 is 16 residues long. V lost 2 bases to trimming and J lost 1 base, with 16 bases between them. Germline V gene lookup returns CDR1 DFQATT and CDR2 SNEGSKA (reference sequence). In DNA form, the CDR3 reads TGCAGTGCTAGATCACCCGGCGGGTATCGCACAGATACGCAGTATTTT. It translates to CSARSPGGYRTDTQYF.

The chain employs TRBV20-1 and TRBJ1-5, with a tentative D call TRBD1 (5 bases). V shed 1 base and J shed 7 bases, with 17 bases lying between them. Germline-derived CDR1 and CDR2 are DFQATT and SNEGSKA (reference sequence). This CDR3 is 15 amino acids long. The CDR3 DNA sequence: TGCAGTGCTAGAGGCGGGGGACGGGGCATGCAGCCCCAGCATTTT. As protein: CSARGGGRGMQPQHF.

Only a few counts were recorded for this clonotype. Likely a read error: the CDR3 ends without its conserved phenylalanine or tryptophan. This sequence joins TRBV12-3 or TRBV12-4 and TRBJ2-5; no definite D call. V lost 3 bases, J lost 11 bases, and 13 bases lay in between. This CDR3 comprises 12 residues. The CDR3 DNA reads TGTGCCAGCAGTTTGACGAGGAAGGAGCAGTACGTC. Protein product: CASSLTRKEQYV.

The chain carries TRBV6-5 and TRBJ1-2, with TRBD1 as a possible D gene (6 bases). Germline-derived CDR1 and CDR2 are MNHEY and SVGAGI. This CDR3 has 12 residues. The V end lost 6 bases, the J end lost 8 bases, and 13 bases lay between the germline ends. In nucleotides, the CDR3 is TGTGCCAGCAGATGGATTAGGGGGGGCTACACCTTC. Its protein product is CASRWIRGGYTF.

The rearrangement joins TRBV5-5 to TRBJ2-3; D is possibly TRBD1 or TRBD2 (5 bases each). Per the germline V gene, CDR1 is SGHKS and CDR2 is YYEKEE (reference sequence). The V gene lost 6 bases and the J gene lost 6 bases, with 11 bases spanning the gap. This CDR3 has 12 residues. DNA of the CDR3: TGTGCCAGCACCGGGACGGCGGATACGCAGTATTTT. It encodes CASTGTADTQYF.

This clonotype has only a few counts. The genes are TRBV5-1 and TRBJ2-7; D is perhaps TRBD1 (6 bases). The germline CDR1 and CDR2 sequences are SGHRS and YFSETQ. V was clipped by 2 bases and J by 3 bases, with 9 bases between them. The CDR3 has 13 residues. CDR3 region: CASSFPGDYEQYF. The CDR3 bases are TGCGCCAGCAGCTTCCCAGGGGACTACGAGCAGTACTTC. The variable domain in full, with the rest retrieved from reference TRBV5-1 and TRBJ2-7, is KAGVTQTPRYLIKTRGQQVTLSCSPISGHRSVSWYQQTPGQGLQFLFEYFSETQRNKGNFPGRFSGRQFSNSRSEMNVSTLELGDSALYLCASSFPGDYEQYFGPGTRLTVT.

This chain connects TRBV19 to TRBJ2-5; 11 nucleotides line up with TRBD2. Losses at the gene ends were 3 bases for V and 2 bases for J; bases not matched to a gene: 2. This CDR3 contains 15 residues. CDR1 LNHDA and CDR2 SQIVND come from the germline V gene (reference sequence). The CDR3 here is CASSIGTSGQETQYF. Here the CDR3 DNA reads TGTGCCAGTAGTATTGGGACTAGCGGACAAGAGACCCAGTACTTC.

This chain links TRBV18 with TRBJ1-4; tentative D call: TRBD1 (6 bases). Between the trimmed V and J ends, which lost 3 bases and 5 bases, there was a span of 13 bases. Germline V gene lookup returns CDR1 KGHSH and CDR2 LQKENI. The CDR3 is 15 residues long. This chain's CDR3 is CASSPQAQGNEKLFF. The DNA for the CDR3 is TGTGCCAGCTCACCTCAGGCGCAGGGGAATGAAAAACTGTTTTTT.

The DNA for the CDR3 is TGCAGTGCTGGAGGTTGGGCAGGGCAGCCCCAGCATTTT. Its protein is CSAGGWAGQPQHF. V gene TRBV20-1 combines with J gene TRBJ1-5; a weak D match, TRBD1 (5 bases). The germline V gene has CDR1 DFQATT and CDR2 SNEGSKA (reference sequence). V lost 5 bases and J 7 bases, leaving 15 bases between the germline ends. The CDR3 totals 13 residues.

This clonotype was found a few times. The V call is TRBV29-1, the J call TRBJ1-2; a weak D match, TRBD1 (6 bases). Germline V CDR1 and CDR2: SQVTM, ANQGSEA. The ends were cut back, 5 bases at V and 3 bases at J, with 16 bases in the middle. The CDR3 contains 14 residues. Here the CDR3 reads CSVLPGDMDYGYTF. The DNA of the CDR3 is TGCAGCGTTTTACCAGGGGATATGGACTATGGCTACACCTTC. Filled out from reference TRBV29-1 and TRBJ1-2, the complete variable domain reads SAVISQKPSRDICQRGTSLTIQCQVDSQVTMMFWYRQQPGQSLTLIATANQGSEATYESGFVIDKFPISRPNLTFSTLTVSNMSPEDSSIYLCSVLPGDMDYGYTFGSGTRLTVV.

The V gene is TRBV5-1, the J gene TRBJ2-5, with D perhaps TRBD2 (6 bases). The V gene's germline CDR1 is SGHRS and CDR2 YFSETQ. V shed 4 bases and J shed 3 bases, with 16 bases lying between them. The CDR3 contains 15 residues. In DNA form, the CDR3 reads TGCGCCAGCAGCGTTGACCGGGAGCGGGAAGAGACCCAGTACTTC. Translation: CASSVDREREETQYF.

V is TRBV6-6 and J is TRBJ2-7; 8 bases map to TRBD2. The CDR3 runs 13 residues. J lost 6 bases, V lost 11 bases, and 12 bases had no gene match. CDR1 MNHNY and CDR2 SVGAGI come from the germline V gene (reference sequence). The CDR3 loop is CASNGGDVSEQYF. Written as DNA, the CDR3 is TGTGCCTCTAACGGGGGGGATGTTTCCGAGCAGTACTTC.

The chain uses TRBV7-6 and TRBJ2-1; the match to TRBD2 covers 9 bases. The CDR3 covers 16 residues. Per the germline V gene, CDR1 is SGHVS and CDR2 is FNYEAQ. J was trimmed by 7 bases and V by 5 bases; bases with no gene match: 12. The CDR3 sequence: CASSTRTFSGGNEQFF. In DNA form, the CDR3 reads TGTGCCAGCAGCACCAGGACCTTTAGCGGGGGTAATGAGCAGTTCTTC.

V and J are TRBV2 and TRBJ2-1; no clear D gene. Germline CDR1 and CDR2: SNHLY and FYNNEI. There are 15 residues in the CDR3. V gave up 8 bases and J gave up 0 bases, with 14 bases separating them. CDR3 amino acids: CASLSPDNSYNEQFF. In DNA, the CDR3 is TGTGCCAGCCTCAGCCCCGATAACTCCTACAATGAGCAGTTCTTC.

The chain employs TRBV30 and TRBJ1-4; D unresolved. V lost 0 bases, J lost 4 bases, and 6 bases lay in between. This CDR3 spans 13 amino acids. Per germline, CDR1 GTSNPN and CDR2 SVGIG (reference sequence). The chain's CDR3 is CAWSVAYNEKLFF. The CDR3 DNA follows: TGTGCCTGGAGTGTAGCTTATAATGAAAAACTGTTTTTT.

The chain combines TRBV29-1 with TRBJ2-5, with D possibly TRBD2 on 6 matching bases. This CDR3 is 14 amino acids long. Germline V gives CDR1 SQVTM, CDR2 ANQGSEA. Trimming took 6 bases from V and 2 from J, leaving 16 bases between them. Here the CDR3 DNA reads TGCAGCGTCCTACTGGGGGGTCAACAAGAGACCCAGTACTTC. It encodes CSVLLGGQQETQYF.

This clonotype was seen a few times. The CDR3 coding sequence is TGTGCCAGCAGTCACACTAGGGATGGCTACACCTTC. Translating gives CASSHTRDGYTF. The rearrangement uses TRBV6-6 and TRBJ1-2; D gene uncertain. The germline V and J ends were trimmed by 5 bases and 6 bases, with 10 bases remaining between them. Germline V gene data show CDR1 as MNHNY and CDR2 as SVGAGI (reference sequence). The CDR3 contains 12 residues.

The CDR3 DNA reads as TGCGCCAGCAGCTTCCAGGGGGATGGAAACACCATATATTTT. Amino acid sequence: CASSFQGDGNTIYF. The gene calls are TRBV5-1 and TRBJ1-3; TRBD1 aligns across 7 bases. CDR3 size: 14 residues. Losses at the gene ends were 2 bases for V and 3 bases for J; bases not matched to a gene: 2. Germline CDR1 is SGHRS and CDR2 is YFSETQ.

This clonotype was observed a handful of times. This chain joins TRBV5-1 and TRBJ2-5; TRBD2 agrees at 7 bases. This CDR3 is built from 14 residues. CDR1 is SGHRS and CDR2 is YFSETQ in the germline V gene. V trimming: 3 bases; J trimming: 4 bases; junction bases outside the gene matches: 6. The CDR3 region has the DNA TGCGCCAGCAGCTCCTCCGGGACTATAGAGACCCAGTACTTC. This encodes CASSSSGTIETQYF.

The rearrangement joins TRBV7-9 to TRBJ1-6; unclear D gene. Germline loops: CDR1 SEHNR, CDR2 FQNEAQ (reference sequence). Trimming shortened V by 5 bases and J by 5 bases, and 10 bases separated the two germline ends. This CDR3 is built from 14 residues. The CDR3 DNA is TGTGCCAGCAGCCTAAGACACGATAATTCACCCCTCCACTTT. Translated: CASSLRHDNSPLHF. Variable domain in full (rest from reference TRBV7-9 and TRBJ1-6): DTGVSQNPRHKITKRGQNVTFRCDPISEHNRLYWYRQTLGQGPEFLTYFQNEAQLEKSRLLSDRFSAERPKGSFSTLEIQRTEQGDSAMYLCASSLRHDNSPLHFGNGTRLTVT.

This clonotype has a handful of counts. The chain has TRBV5-1 and TRBJ2-7; D not resolved. Looked up from germline, CDR1 is SGHRS and CDR2 is YFSETQ. The CDR3 covers 15 residues. V was shortened by 1 base and J by 0 bases, with 11 bases between the two germline ends. The CDR3 bases are TGCGCCAGCAGCTTGTTCTACCAAAGCTCCTACGAGCAGTACTTC. It translates to CASSLFYQSSYEQYF.

This clonotype was seen more than once but under ten times. The chain is built from TRBV6-5 and TRBJ2-7; 7 bases match TRBD1. Germline V gene data show CDR1 as MNHEY and CDR2 as SVGAGI. The CDR3 contains 12 residues. Unmatched junction bases numbered 3, after V lost 6 bases and J lost 4 bases. The CDR3 is CASRTGEYEQYF. DNA for the CDR3: TGTGCCAGCAGAACAGGGGAGTACGAGCAGTACTTC.

This chain connects TRBV12-3 or TRBV12-4 to TRBJ1-6; 8 nucleotides agree with TRBD1. CDR3 length: 15 residues. Trimming at V came to 1 base and at J to 15 bases, leaving 11 bases not matched to a gene. DNA for the CDR3: TGTGCCAGCAGTTTAGGGTCAGGGGGCCCGTTAGTCCTCCACTTT. This gives the protein CASSLGSGGPLVLHF.

This clonotype was seen ten or more times. The chain links TRBV27 to TRBJ2-4; D perhaps matches TRBD1 (5 bases). The CDR3 is 16 amino acids. Trimming stripped 3 bases from V and 3 bases from J, with 15 bases between. Per germline, CDR1 MNHEY and CDR2 SMNVEV (reference sequence). CDR3 loop: CASSLGRGRDKNIQYF. The CDR3 DNA is TGTGCCAGCAGTTTGGGGCGTGGGCGCGACAAAAACATTCAGTACTTC.

This clonotype has just a few counts. V gene TRBV7-9 combines with J gene TRBJ1-3; no clear D. Per the germline V gene, CDR1 is SEHNR and CDR2 is FQNEAQ (reference sequence). The germline V and J ends were trimmed by 2 bases and 0 bases, with 11 bases remaining between them. The CDR3 sequence is 16 residues long. Here the CDR3 reads CASSLLASNSGNTIYF. In DNA, the CDR3 is TGTGCCAGCAGCTTATTGGCCTCGAACTCTGGAAACACCATATATTTT.

This clonotype has a handful of counts. This chain connects TRBV24-1 to TRBJ1-2, with a tentative D call TRBD1 (6 bases). Trimming removed 4 bases at V and 8 bases at J, with 10 bases between. The CDR3 totals 12 residues. Germline CDR1 and CDR2: KGHDR and SFDVKD. CDR3 in DNA: TGTGCCACCAGTGAGGGGGCGCGAGGCTACACCTTC. Translating it yields CATSEGARGYTF.

In DNA, the CDR3 is TGTGCCAGCAGCCAGGGACAGCTCGCCAGCGGCTACACCTTC. Its translation is CASSQGQLASGYTF. V and J are TRBV12-3 or TRBV12-4 and TRBJ1-2, with TRBD1 matching over 7 bases. The CDR3 sequence is 14 residues long. The V gene end was trimmed by 6 bases and the J gene end by 8 bases; junction bases not matched to a gene: 12.

V usage is TRBV24-1 and J usage is TRBJ1-2; possible D gene TRBD1, 6 bases. CDR1 KGHDR and CDR2 SFDVKD come from the germline V gene. There are 13 residues in the CDR3. Trimming shortened V by 6 bases and J by 4 bases, and 11 bases separated the two germline ends. CDR3 in DNA: TGTGCCACCAGTAAGGACAGCCGCTATGGCTACACCTTC. It codes for CATSKDSRYGYTF.